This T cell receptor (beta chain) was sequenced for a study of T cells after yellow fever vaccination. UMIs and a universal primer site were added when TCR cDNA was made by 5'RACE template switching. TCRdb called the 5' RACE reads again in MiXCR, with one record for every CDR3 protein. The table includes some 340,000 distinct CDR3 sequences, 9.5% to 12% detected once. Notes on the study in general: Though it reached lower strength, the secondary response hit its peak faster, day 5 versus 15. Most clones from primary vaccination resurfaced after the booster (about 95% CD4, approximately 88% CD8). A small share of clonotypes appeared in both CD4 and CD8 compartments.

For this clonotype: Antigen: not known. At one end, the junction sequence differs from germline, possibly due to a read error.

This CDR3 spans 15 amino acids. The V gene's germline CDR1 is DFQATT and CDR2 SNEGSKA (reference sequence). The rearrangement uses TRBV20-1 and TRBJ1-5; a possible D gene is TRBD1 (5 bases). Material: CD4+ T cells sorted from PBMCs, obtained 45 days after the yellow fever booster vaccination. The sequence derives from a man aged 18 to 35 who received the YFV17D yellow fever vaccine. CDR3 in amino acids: CSASTGPYSDQPQHF. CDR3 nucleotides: TGCAGTGCTAGTACAGGACCCTATAGCGATCAGCCCCAGCATTTT.